A selection of T cell receptor beta chains follows, all from one sample in a study of CD8 T cells in ankylosing spondylitis. TCRdb reanalysed the 5' RACE reads using MiXCR and keeps one entry per CDR3 protein. The sample includes 40,000 to 50,000 distinct CDR3 sequences, roughly 2.6% seen only once; the top ten take around 4.5%. Specimen: blood, either unsorted or a sorted T cell fraction (not recorded which). The receptors stem from a male donor with ankylosing spondylitis or in good health (not recorded which). Each CDR3 is given with its conserved first and last residue. Fields, in order: V gene, clone size, J gene, D gene, CDR3 protein, CDR3 DNA. D genes are given only for firm matches. A row's size may be missing; if present it is once, few, many or a size class.

TRBV9,many,TRBJ2-5,TRBD1,CASSETAQGALETQYF,TGTGCCAGCAGCGAGACGGCTCAGGGGGCACTGGAGACCCAGTACTTC
TRBV9,many,TRBJ1-2,TRBD1,CASSVAGQGLHGYTF,TGTGCCAGCAGCGTAGCGGGACAGGGGTTGCATGGCTACACCTTC
TRBV9,many,TRBJ2-6,NA,CASSTVGGFYASGANVLTF,TGTGCCAGCAGCACCGTGGGAGGATTCTATGCCTCTGGGGCCAACGTCCTGACTTTC
TRBV9,many,TRBJ2-5,NA,CASSAVQETQYF,TGTGCCAGCAGCGCGGTCCAAGAGACCCAGTACTTC
TRBV9,many,TRBJ2-3,NA,CASSVAGGRAGDTQYF,TGTGCCAGCAGCGTAGCAGGTGGACGCGCAGGGGATACGCAGTATTTT
TRBV9,many,TRBJ2-7,TRBD1,CASSTGTGVEQYF,TGTGCCAGCAGCACGGGGACAGGGGTCGAGCAGTACTTC
TRBV9,many,TRBJ2-7,TRBD1,CASSDDRGLYEQYF,TGTGCCAGCAGCGATGACAGGGGACTTTACGAGCAGTACTTC
TRBV9,few,TRBJ2-2,NA,CASSVEIPRKRTGELFF,TGTGCCAGCAGCGTAGAAATCCCTAGGAAGCGGACCGGGGAGCTGTTTTTT
TRBV9,many,TRBJ2-5,TRBD2,CASSVSGTNKRTQYF,TGTGCCAGCAGCGTATCCGGGACTAACAAGAGAACCCAGTACTTC
TRBV27,many,TRBJ1-3,NA,CASSLMAFAISGNTIYF,TGTGCCAGCAGTTTAATGGCTTTCGCAATCTCTGGAAACACCATATATTTT
TRBV9,many,TRBJ1-2,TRBD1,CASSSNRQGAPSNYGYTF,TGTGCCAGCAGCTCAAATCGACAGGGAGCGCCCAGTAACTATGGCTACACCTTC
TRBV9,many,TRBJ2-7,TRBD2,CASSVTPRGSSYEQYF,TGTGCCAGCAGCGTAACTCCCCGCGGGAGCTCCTACGAGCAGTACTTC
TRBV9,many,TRBJ1-2,TRBD1,CASSPEGQTYGYTF,TGTGCCAGCAGCCCCGAGGGACAGACCTATGGCTATACCTTC
TRBV9,many,TRBJ2-7,NA,CASSVGAQGYEQYF,TGTGCCAGCAGCGTAGGGGCACAGGGCTACGAGCAGTACTTC
TRBV9,many,TRBJ1-5,NA,CASSVDGASNQPQHF,TGTGCCAGCAGCGTAGACGGGGCTAGTAATCAGCCCCAGCATTTT
TRBV9,many,TRBJ2-3,TRBD2,CASSGTSGRDTQYF,TGTGCCAGCAGCGGTACTAGCGGGAGGGATACGCAGTATTTT
TRBV9,many,TRBJ2-3,TRBD2,CASSNQLAGVTDTQYF,TGTGCCAGCAGCAATCAACTAGCGGGAGTGACAGATACGCAGTATTTT
TRBV9,many,TRBJ2-3,NA,CASSVSSAPHTQYF,TGTGCCAGCAGCGTTTCGAGTGCCCCACATACGCAGTATTTT
TRBV9,many,TRBJ1-2,TRBD1,CASSVAPFDRGAGYTF,TGTGCCAGCAGCGTAGCCCCCTTTGACAGGGGAGCAGGCTACACCTTC
TRBV9,many,TRBJ2-1,NA,CASSVGSSLLSYNEQFF,TGTGCCAGCAGCGTAGGGTCTAGCCTCTTGTCTTACAATGAGCAGTTCTTC
TRBV9,many,TRBJ1-6,NA,CASSQLTDSPLHF,TGTGCCAGCAGCCAGCTAACAGATTCACCCCTCCACTTT
TRBV2,many,TRBJ2-3,NA,CASSPGIRRSTDTQYF,TGTGCCAGCAGCCCCGGGATCCGAAGAAGCACAGATACGCAGTATTTT
TRBV9,many,TRBJ1-1,NA,CASSVSSLNTEAFF,TGTGCCAGCAGCGTATCGAGTCTGAACACTGAAGCTTTCTTT
TRBV9,many,TRBJ2-2,NA,CASSVVAPSGPRELFF,TGTGCCAGCAGCGTAGTTGCGCCGTCGGGCCCCCGGGAGCTGTTTTTT
TRBV9,many,TRBJ1-1,TRBD1,CASSAENQGARGTEAFF,TGTGCCAGCAGCGCCGAGAACCAGGGGGCGCGAGGCACTGAAGCTTTCTTT
TRBV9,many,TRBJ2-7,TRBD1,CASSLLPTGAGGYEQYF,TGTGCCAGCAGCCTCCTACCAACAGGGGCCGGCGGCTACGAGCAGTACTTC
TRBV9,many,TRBJ2-5,TRBD1,CASSAYGQGGTQYF,TGTGCCAGCAGCGCCTACGGACAGGGTGGGACCCAGTACTTC
TRBV9,many,TRBJ2-7,TRBD1,CASSATGGGEQYF,TGTGCCAGCAGCGCCACAGGGGGAGGAGAGCAGTACTTC
TRBV9,many,TRBJ2-1,TRBD1,CASSVATGGLYNEQFF,TGTGCCAGCAGCGTAGCTACAGGGGGACTTTACAATGAGCAGTTCTTC
TRBV6-6,many,TRBJ2-3,NA,CATEGADTQYF,TGTGCCACGGAGGGGGCCGATACGCAGTATTTT
TRBV9,many,TRBJ2-2,TRBD1,CASSTRQGAGGELFF,TGTGCCAGCAGCACCCGACAGGGGGCGGGCGGGGAGCTGTTTTTT
TRBV9,many,TRBJ2-7,TRBD2,CASSGLSGTYEQYF,TGTGCCAGCAGCGGCCTTAGCGGGACCTACGAGCAGTACTTC
TRBV9,many,TRBJ1-1,NA,CASSPQGLVTEAFF,TGTGCCAGCAGCCCTCAGGGTCTGGTGACTGAAGCTTTCTTT
TRBV9,medium-sized,TRBJ2-1,NA,CASSVRDSSYNEQFF,TGTGCCAGCAGCGTCCGGGACTCCTCCTACAATGAGCAGTTCTTC
TRBV9,NA,TRBJ1-1,NA,CASSVVGGGAFF,TGTGCCAGCAGCGTAGTCGGAGGGGGGGCTTTCTTT
TRBV9,many,TRBJ2-2,NA,CASSVTQFSGELFF,TGTGCCAGCAGCGTAACCCAGTTCTCCGGGGAGCTGTTTTTT
TRBV9,many,TRBJ2-3,NA,CASSPRDRLTDTQYF,TGTGCCAGCAGCCCACGGGACCGACTGACAGATACGCAGTATTTT
TRBV9,many,TRBJ2-1,TRBD2,CASSVVAGVRNEQFF,TGTGCCAGCAGCGTAGTAGCGGGAGTAAGGAATGAGCAGTTCTTC
TRBV9,many,TRBJ1-6,NA,CASSVEGLENSPLHF,TGTGCCAGCAGCGTAGAGGGGTTGGAAAATTCACCCCTCCACTTT
TRBV9,many,TRBJ2-2,NA,CASSRETNTGELFF,TGTGCCAGCAGCCGGGAGACGAACACCGGGGAGCTGTTTTTT
TRBV9,many,TRBJ1-5,NA,CASSAEYSNQPQHF,TGTGCCAGCAGCGCAGAGTATAGCAATCAGCCCCAGCATTTT
TRBV9,few,TRBJ2-2,TRBD2,CASSVIAGDFGELFF,TGTGCCAGCAGCGTGATAGCGGGAGATTTCGGGGAGCTGTTTTTT
TRBV9,many,TRBJ1-2,TRBD1,CASSGTGGYGYTF,TGTGCCAGCAGCGGGACAGGGGGCTATGGCTACACCTTC
TRBV9,few,TRBJ1-2,NA,CASDRRGDGQYGYTF,TGTGCCAGCGACCGGAGGGGGGACGGACAATATGGCTACACCTTC
TRBV9,many,TRBJ2-1,TRBD1,CASSGPGQLHEQFF,TGTGCCAGCAGCGGTCCGGGACAGCTCCATGAGCAGTTCTTC